Below, 31 T cell receptor beta chains from the same sample are listed, as sequenced in a study of circulating CD8 cells and anti-PD-1 response in melanoma. Sorting of live CD3+CD8+TCRalphabeta+ cells by PD-1 and/or TIGIT gave four subsets. Using approximately 15 ng of total RNA, TCR libraries were made with the QIAseq Immune Repertoire TCR panel. TCRdb reanalysed the reads using MiXCR and keeps one entry per CDR3 protein. The sample records about 480 distinct CDR3 sequences, approximately 5% being singletons. This specimen was CD8+ T cells from PBMCs, taken at baseline or after one month of anti-PD-1 therapy (not recorded which). The receptors come from a human donor with melanoma.

By share of the sample, this clonotype is medium-sized. The chain couples TRBV6-1 to TRBJ1-5; D uncertain. The CDR3 loop spans 13 amino acids. With 8 bases removed from V and 5 bases from J, the gap between germline ends came to 13 bases. Germline CDR1 is MNHNS and CDR2 is SASEGT. In DNA form, the CDR3 reads TGTGCCAGCGTCCCTGACGTTTATCAGCCCCAGCATTTT. As protein: CASVPDVYQPQHF.

Judged by abundance, this clonotype is large. V gene TRBV7-3 combines with J gene TRBJ2-7, with D possibly being TRBD1 (6 bases). V gave up 5 bases and J gave up 3 bases, with 14 bases separating them. From germline, CDR1 is SGHTA and CDR2 FQGTGA. The CDR3 is 14 amino acids. CDR3 bases: TGTGCCAGCAGCCAAGGGGGTGATGGCTACGAGCAGTACTTC. Translating it yields CASSQGGDGYEQYF. Together with reference TRBV7-3 and TRBJ2-7, the CDR3 gives the full variable domain: GAGVSQTPSNKVTEKGKYVELRCDPISGHTALYWYRQSLGQGPEFLIYFQGTGAADDSGLPNDRFFAVRPEGSVSTLKIQRTERGDSAVYLCASSQGGDGYEQYFGPGTRLTVT.

This clonotype is judged large. The chain joins TRBV7-2 to TRBJ1-6, with TRBD1 identical over 10 bases. This CDR3 has 15 amino acids. J gave up 10 bases and V 1 base, and 4 bases lay outside the gene matches. Germline V gives CDR1 SGHTA, CDR2 FQGNSA. The CDR3 sequence: CASSLVGTGDSPLHF. CDR3 DNA sequence: TGTGCCAGCAGCTTAGTCGGGACAGGGGACTCACCCCTCCACTTT.

Relative to its sample, this clonotype is large. The chain joins TRBV2 to TRBJ2-1; D unclear. The CDR3 runs to 16 residues. V lost 3 bases, J lost 8 bases, and 20 bases lay in between. Germline V CDR1 and CDR2: SNHLY, FYNNEI. For the CDR3, the DNA is TGTGCCAGCAGTGATCCCTCCGAAGCCACGTCAGATGAGCAGTTCTTC. Translating gives CASSDPSEATSDEQFF.

In this sample, this clonotype is medium-sized. The chain joins TRBV20-1 to TRBJ2-7, with TRBD2 matching 10 bases. The V and J ends lost 1 base and 0 bases, in that order; junction bases with no gene match: 9. The germline V gene has CDR1 DFQATT and CDR2 SNEGSKA (reference sequence). The CDR3 is 17 residues long. CDR3 nucleotide sequence: TGCAGTGCTAGAGGCCCCGTAGCGGGGGGTACCTCCTACGAGCAGTACTTC. Translation gives CSARGPVAGGTSYEQYF.

This clonotype is termed large. The V gene is TRBV19, the J gene TRBJ1-1; D is unresolved. Germline assignment: CDR1 LNHDA and CDR2 SQIVND (reference sequence). Trimming stripped 0 bases from V and 4 bases from J, with 6 bases between. The CDR3 has 13 residues. CDR3 nucleotide sequence: TGTGCCAGTAGTATAGATCTAAGCACTGAAGCTTTCTTT. Its protein is CASSIDLSTEAFF.

By proportion, this clonotype is large. This chain joins TRBV7-2 and TRBJ2-1, with D perhaps being TRBD1 or TRBD2 (5 bases each). Trimming took 3 bases from V and 6 from J, leaving 12 bases between them. In germline, CDR1 is SGHTA, CDR2 FQGNSA. The length of the CDR3 is 14 residues. The CDR3 coding sequence is TGTGCCAGCAGCTTCGGGTGGGGGAGCAATGAGCAGTTCTTC. Translation: CASSFGWGSNEQFF.

In this sample, this clonotype is large. This sequence joins TRBV24-1 and TRBJ2-5; a weak D match, TRBD2 (6 bases). Germline V gene data show CDR1 as KGHDR and CDR2 as SFDVKD. The CDR3 sequence is 15 residues long. Trimming shortened V by 9 bases and J by 4 bases, and 20 bases separated the two germline ends. The CDR3 DNA reads as TGTGCCACCGGTGGGACTTTTGGGGTAATAGAGACCCAGTACTTC. Translation: CATGGTFGVIETQYF.

By sample fraction, this clonotype is medium-sized (0.01 to 0.1%). The rearrangement uses TRBV20-1 and TRBJ2-1; D is undetermined. V was clipped by 0 bases and J by 6 bases, with 0 bases between them. The germline V gene encodes CDR1 DFQATT and CDR2 SNEGSKA (reference sequence). CDR3 length: 10 residues. Here the CDR3 reads CSARDNEQFF. In DNA, the CDR3 is TGCAGTGCTAGAGACAATGAGCAGTTCTTC.

This clonotype is deemed medium-sized (0.01 to 0.1%). The chain links TRBV5-4 to TRBJ2-3; 14 nucleotides match TRBD2. V dropped 2 bases and J dropped 2; count of bases not matched to a gene: 7. The CDR3 has 18 amino acids. CDR1 and CDR2 from the germline V gene are SGHNT and YYREEE (reference sequence). The CDR3 DNA reads TGTGCCAGCAGCTTCCCGACTAGCGGGGGGGTCGTCACAGATACGCAGTATTTT. Its protein product is CASSFPTSGGVVTDTQYF.

In this sample, this clonotype is medium-sized. J is TRBJ2-7 and V is TRBV28; D may be TRBD2 (7 bases). The CDR3 spans 16 residues. Trimming removed 7 bases at V and 6 bases at J, with 25 bases between. CDR1 and CDR2 (germline): MDHEN, SYDVKM. CDR3 amino acids: CASISQGGGPLFEQYF. The CDR3, as DNA: TGTGCCAGCATTTCGCAGGGAGGGGGACCTCTGTTCGAGCAGTACTTC.

This clonotype is medium-sized within its sample. The V gene is TRBV7-8, the J gene TRBJ2-7; TRBD2 matches 9 bases. Germline CDR1 is SGHVS and CDR2 is FQNEAQ. V dropped 0 bases and J dropped 0; count of bases not matched to a gene: 0. The CDR3 totals 15 residues. CDR3 bases: TGTGCCAGCAGCTTAGCTAGCGGGAGCTCCTACGAGCAGTACTTC. This codes for CASSLASGSSYEQYF.

Within the sample, this clonotype is large. The chain uses TRBV7-2 and TRBJ1-6, with D maybe TRBD1 (6 bases). V gave up 5 bases and J gave up 7 bases, with 24 bases separating them. CDR1 is SGHTA and CDR2 is FQGNSA in the germline V gene. This CDR3 contains 18 residues. The CDR3 DNA reads as TGTGCCAGCAGCCCTAGGGTAGGGCAGGGGTATTCAAATTCACCCCTCCACTTT. Protein product: CASSPRVGQGYSNSPLHF.

By proportion, this clonotype is medium-sized. CDR3: CSVPFRGSYNEQFF. DNA for the CDR3: TGCAGCGTCCCTTTTAGGGGGTCCTACAATGAGCAGTTCTTC. This rearrangement joins TRBV29-1 to TRBJ2-1, with TRBD1 as a possible D gene (6 bases). Trimming left V 6 bases short and J 1 base short, with 13 bases between. The germline V gene encodes CDR1 SQVTM and CDR2 ANQGSEA. The CDR3 is 14 amino acids.

This clonotype was recorded a few times. It may be a read error: a sequence one base away is much more abundant. The chain uses TRBV6-6 and TRBJ2-5, with a weak D call TRBD1 (5 bases). Germline assignment: CDR1 MNHNY and CDR2 SVGAGI (reference sequence). V lost 5 bases to trimming and J lost 6 bases, with 10 bases between them. This CDR3 has 12 residues. Here the CDR3 DNA reads TGTGCCAGCAGTGACAAGGGGAAGACCCAGTACTTC. Translated, it gives CASSDKGKTQYF.

By sample share, this clonotype is large. The chain combines TRBV7-2 with TRBJ2-7; D might be TRBD1 (6 bases). The CDR3 runs to 16 residues. V gave up 5 bases and J gave up 0 bases, with 17 bases separating them. Germline CDR1 SGHTA, CDR2 FQGNSA. CDR3 sequence reads: CASSLTQGQFSYEQYF. The CDR3 DNA is TGTGCCAGCAGCCTGACACAAGGACAGTTCTCCTACGAGCAGTACTTC.

This chain links TRBV2 with TRBJ1-1; possibly TRBD1 for D (5 bases). The germline V and J ends were trimmed by 3 bases and 3 bases, with 17 bases remaining between them. Germline V CDR1 and CDR2: SNHLY, FYNNEI. This CDR3 region has 16 residues. The CDR3 DNA reads TGTGCCAGCAGTGATAGTACCCAGGGATGGGACACTGAAGCTTTCTTT. This translates into CASSDSTQGWDTEAFF.

This clonotype is termed large. V and J are TRBV27 and TRBJ1-5; no clear D gene. This CDR3 spans 16 amino acids. Trimming removed 1 base from V and 0 bases from J, with 10 bases in between. Germline-derived CDR1 and CDR2 are MNHEY and SMNVEV (reference sequence). CDR3 protein: CASSLLAANSNQPQHF. The DNA of the CDR3 is TGTGCCAGCAGTTTATTGGCGGCTAATAGCAATCAGCCCCAGCATTTT.

By share of the sample, this clonotype is large. The chain uses TRBV4-2 and TRBJ1-1, with unresolved D. Trimming removed 1 base at V and 1 base at J, with 10 bases between. CDR1 LGHNA and CDR2 YNFKEQ come from the germline V gene. The CDR3 has 15 residues. The CDR3 is CASSQALTSNTEAFF. The CDR3 coding sequence is TGTGCCAGCAGCCAAGCCCTGACATCGAACACTGAAGCTTTCTTT.

By its share, this clonotype is large. The chain carries TRBV25-1 and TRBJ2-7, with TRBD1 matching over 10 bases. V shed 5 bases, J shed 4 bases, and the junction held 5 bases outside the gene matches. The CDR3 is 14 residues long. Germline CDR1 reads MGHDK; CDR2 reads SYGVNS. CDR3 sequence: CASSLVGQGYEQYF. The CDR3 DNA sequence: TGTGCCAGCAGTCTCGTGGGACAGGGGTACGAGCAGTACTTC.

This clonotype is medium-sized (0.01 to 0.1%) within its sample. V and J are TRBV27 and TRBJ1-1; D remains ambiguous. With 3 bases removed from V and 5 bases from J, the gap between germline ends came to 13 bases. The germline V gene has CDR1 MNHEY and CDR2 SMNVEV (reference sequence). This CDR3 is 14 amino acids long. CDR3 loop: CASSFSSSGTEAFF. Written as DNA, the CDR3 is TGTGCCAGCAGTTTCTCCAGTTCAGGTACTGAAGCTTTCTTT.

This clonotype qualifies as medium-sized (0.01 to 0.1%). The CDR3 reads CAISDVEGIGGTDTQYF. CDR3 coding DNA: TGTGCCATCAGTGACGTCGAGGGAATTGGAGGCACAGATACGCAGTATTTT. This sequence joins TRBV10-3 and TRBJ2-3; tentatively, D is TRBD2 (5 bases). Germline CDR1 ENHRY, CDR2 SYGVKD. The CDR3 length is 17 residues. The V end lost 3 bases, the J end lost 1 base, and 17 bases lay between the germline ends.

Within the sample, this clonotype is medium-sized. The V call is TRBV28, the J call TRBJ2-2, with 7 bases matching TRBD1. There are 15 residues in the CDR3. V was pared by 2 bases and J by 1 base, with 1 base of the junction left unmatched. From germline, CDR1 is MDHEN and CDR2 SYDVKM. In DNA form, the CDR3 reads TGTGCCAGCAGTTTAGGGACAGTGAACACCGGGGAGCTGTTTTTT. Translation: CASSLGTVNTGELFF.

This clonotype is large (0.1 to 1%) in the sample. The chain joins TRBV24-1 to TRBJ2-3; D uncertain. Trimming removed 5 bases at V and 4 bases at J, with 3 bases between. Germline lookup yields CDR1 KGHDR and CDR2 SFDVKD. The CDR3 spans 11 residues. CDR3 region: CATSVADTQYF. Here the CDR3 DNA reads TGTGCCACCAGTGTCGCAGATACGCAGTATTTT.

This clonotype is judged medium-sized. The chain couples TRBV28 to TRBJ2-7; D may match TRBD1 or TRBD2 (7 bases each). V was trimmed by 8 bases and J by 6 bases, leaving 26 bases between them. Germline assignment: CDR1 MDHEN and CDR2 SYDVKM. The CDR3 covers 16 residues. The CDR3 region is CASARQGLNGEGEQYF. The CDR3 DNA is TGTGCCAGCGCCCGACAGGGACTAAACGGTGAGGGCGAGCAGTACTTC.

This clonotype is judged large. The chain links TRBV7-2 to TRBJ2-7, with D perhaps matching TRBD2 (5 bases). Trimming took 5 bases from V and 1 from J, leaving 9 bases between them. Per germline, CDR1 SGHTA and CDR2 FQGNSA. The CDR3 consists of 13 residues. Here the CDR3 DNA reads TGTGCCAGCAGCCTAGGACTTTCCTACGAGCAGTACTTC. Encoded protein: CASSLGLSYEQYF.

This clonotype is labeled as medium-sized. This chain links TRBV24-1 with TRBJ2-1; no reliable D call. This CDR3 spans 15 amino acids. CDR1 KGHDR and CDR2 SFDVKD come from the germline V gene. V was trimmed by 3 bases and J by 4 bases, leaving 12 bases between them. CDR3 loop: CATSDNPDVYNEQFF. The DNA for the CDR3 is TGTGCCACCAGTGATAACCCGGACGTGTACAATGAGCAGTTCTTC.

By sample fraction, this clonotype is medium-sized (0.01 to 0.1%). V and J are TRBV7-2 and TRBJ2-7; D ambiguous. Germline CDR1 and CDR2: SGHTA and FQGNSA. V was clipped by 2 bases and J by 2 bases, with 7 bases between them. The CDR3 runs to 13 residues. The CDR3 loop is CASSLMLPYEQYF. In DNA, the CDR3 is TGTGCCAGCAGCTTAATGCTTCCCTACGAGCAGTACTTC.

By proportion, this clonotype is large. CDR3 residues: CASSPLTSGGADTQYF. In DNA, the CDR3 is TGTGCCAGCAGCCCCCTCACTAGCGGGGGGGCAGATACGCAGTATTTT. The rearrangement links TRBV9 to TRBJ2-3; 13 nucleotides match TRBD2. The CDR3 is made up of 16 amino acids. In germline, CDR1 is SGDLS, CDR2 YYNGEE. With V trimmed by 4 bases and J by 4 bases, 6 bases remained unmatched.

This chain's CDR3 is CASSLGDSDYNEQFF. CDR3 DNA: TGTGCCAGCAGCTTAGGGGACAGCGATTACAATGAGCAGTTCTTC. V usage is TRBV11-2 and J usage is TRBJ2-1; TRBD1 matches at 7 bases. The CDR3 loop spans 15 amino acids. Germline CDR1 reads SGHAT; CDR2 reads FQNNGV. Trimming removed 1 base from V and 4 bases from J; junction bases left unmatched: 4.

This clonotype is large (0.1 to 1%) in the sample. The CDR3 coding sequence is TGTGCCAGTACTCCTACCGGGACACCATCCTACGAGCAGTACTTC. This codes for CASTPTGTPSYEQYF. This chain links TRBV19 with TRBJ2-7; the D gene is possibly TRBD1 (6 bases). This CDR3 is 15 amino acids long. The germline V and J ends were trimmed by 7 bases and 1 base, with 17 bases remaining between them. Germline V CDR1 and CDR2: LNHDA, SQIVND (reference sequence). Based on the CDR3 plus reference TRBV19 and TRBJ2-7, the full variable domain is DGGITQSPKYLFRKEGQNVTLSCEQNLNHDAMYWYRQDPGQGLRLIYYSQIVNDFQKGDIAEGYSVSREKKESFPLTVTSAQKNPTAFYLCASTPTGTPSYEQYFGPGTRLTVT.